The clone carrying this T cell receptor beta chain was seen a few times. This entry comes from a study of blood T cell repertoires in COVID-19. Study overall: Cohort 3 donors were reported recovered after two negative PCRs, clearance, or symptom resolution. COVID-19 samples, acute and convalescent, were from the United States, Italy and Spain.

V was cut by 0 bases and J by 6 bases, with 11 bases left in between. CDR1 and CDR2 (germline): LNHNV, YYDKDF (reference sequence). The CDR3 has 14 amino acids. The cohort comprised adults aged about 18 to 100 years residing in about two dozen US areas. Here immunoSEQ multiplex PCR was the method, and the copy in TCRdb shows in-frame clones only, minus some. Among a few hundred thousand clones listed, about nine tenths were seen once. The source material was PBMCs or T cells enriched from blood (not recorded which). The gene calls are TRBV15 and TRBJ2-5; TRBD2 is a possible D gene (5 bases). This clonotype was obtained from a man aged 25-45 years in a cohort exposed to, infected with or recovered from COVID-19 (not recorded which). As DNA, the CDR3 is TGTGCCACCAGCAGAGATACGGGGTTTAAGACCCAGTACTTC. Protein: CATSRDTGFKTQYF.